Shown below are 25 T cell receptor beta chains from a single sample sequenced in a study of blood T cell repertoires in COVID-19. TCRdb keeps only in-frame clones here, not all; method: immunoSEQ multiplex PCR. The sample gives more than 45,000 clones, roughly four fifths of which show up once; 11% to 15% is in the top ten. The sequenced material came from peripheral blood. These receptors were collected from a human donor in a cohort sampled during active COVID-19.

This clone was recorded once. The rearrangement links TRBV2 to TRBJ2-1; 7 nucleotides line up with TRBD1. V lost 7 bases, J lost 5 bases, and 8 bases stayed unmatched. The CDR3 is 14 residues long. Germline V lookup: CDR1 SNHLY, CDR2 FYNNEI. The CDR3 here is CASTWTGSHNEQFF. Here the CDR3 DNA reads TGTGCCAGCACTTGGACAGGAAGCCACAATGAGCAGTTCTTC. The full variable domain, in which reference TRBV2 and TRBJ2-1 provide the parts outside the CDR3, is EPEVTQTPSHQVTQMGQEVILRCVPISNHLYFYWYRQILGQKVEFLVSFYNNEISEKSEIFDDQFSVERPDGSNFTLKIRSTKLEDSAMYFCASTWTGSHNEQFFGPGTRLTVL.

This clone occurred a few times. The chain joins TRBV7-9 to TRBJ2-7; D is ambiguous. Germline V gene lookup returns CDR1 SEHNR and CDR2 FQNEAQ (reference sequence). There are 12 residues in the CDR3. The V and J ends lost 4 bases and 1 base respectively, with 5 bases between them. The CDR3 DNA follows: TGTGCCAGCAGCTCCTCTTCCTACGAGCAGTACTTC. This encodes CASSSSSYEQYF.

The J gene is TRBJ2-4, the V gene TRBV6-5, with a tentative D call TRBD1 (5 bases). The CDR3 totals 14 residues. Trimming left V 4 bases short and J 9 bases short, with 16 bases between. The germline V gene has CDR1 MNHEY and CDR2 SVGAGI. In DNA form, the CDR3 reads TGTGCCAGCAGTTCTGGTCGCAGGGAAGGCATTCAGTACTTC. This translates into CASSSGRREGIQYF.

This CDR3 reads CAIRASGNSYNEQFF. The CDR3 region has the DNA TGTGCCATCAGGGCCAGCGGGAACTCCTACAATGAGCAGTTCTTC. This chain joins TRBV10-3 and TRBJ2-1; TRBD2 aligns across 7 bases. J was trimmed by 0 bases and V by 6 bases; bases with no gene match: 5. The CDR3 contains 15 residues. Looked up from germline, CDR1 is ENHRY and CDR2 is SYGVKD.

The chain links TRBV5-1 to TRBJ2-6, with D maybe TRBD2 (6 bases). Germline CDR1 SGHRS, CDR2 YFSETQ. This CDR3 region has 15 residues. The V and J ends lost 4 bases and 4 bases respectively, with 12 bases between them. The CDR3 region has the DNA TGCGCCAGCAGCCCCCCGGAGGGCGGGGCCAACGTCCTGACTTTC. It translates to CASSPPEGGANVLTF. Using reference TRBV5-1 and TRBJ2-6 for the parts outside the CDR3, the full variable domain is KAGVTQTPRYLIKTRGQQVTLSCSPISGHRSVSWYQQTPGQGLQFLFEYFSETQRNKGNFPGRFSGRQFSNSRSEMNVSTLELGDSALYLCASSPPEGGANVLTFGAGSRLTVL.

The chain uses TRBV19 and TRBJ2-7; the D gene is possibly TRBD1 (6 bases). The CDR3 consists of 14 residues. Trimming pared 5 bases from V and 4 bases from J, leaving 15 bases between. Per germline, CDR1 LNHDA and CDR2 SQIVND (reference sequence). The CDR3, as DNA: TGTGCCAGTAGTGTAACAGGGTCCGGTTACGAGCAGTACTTC. Its translation is CASSVTGSGYEQYF.

The J gene is TRBJ1-2, the V gene TRBV6-5; 8 positions agree with TRBD1. The CDR3 is 14 residues long. Unmatched junction bases numbered 7, after V lost 6 bases and J lost 4 bases. Germline assignment: CDR1 MNHEY and CDR2 SVGAGI. The CDR3 DNA sequence: TGTGCCAGCAGACCCTGGACAGGGCCCTATGGCTACACCTTC. Its protein is CASRPWTGPYGYTF.

The CDR3 loop reads CASSTSTGWETQYF. The CDR3 DNA reads TGTGCCAGTAGCACCTCGACAGGGTGGGAGACCCAGTACTTC. The V gene is TRBV19, the J gene TRBJ2-5, with 7 positions matching TRBD1. The V gene end was trimmed by 6 bases and the J gene end by 5 bases; junction bases not matched to a gene: 9. CDR1 is LNHDA, CDR2 SQIVND, per germline (reference sequence). CDR3 length: 14 amino acids.

In this sample, this clone turned up a few times. The genes are TRBV3-1 (or the pseudogene TRBV3-2) and TRBJ2-1; TRBD2 might be the D (6 bases). V was trimmed by 1 base and J by 4 bases, leaving 14 bases between them. The CDR3 is 16 amino acids. Germline CDR1 LGHDT, CDR2 YNNKEL (reference sequence). CDR3 in amino acids: CASSQVTGDEYNEQFF. In nucleotides, the CDR3 is TGTGCCAGCAGCCAAGTCACGGGGGACGAATACAATGAGCAGTTCTTC.

This chain uses TRBV7-8 with TRBJ1-1, with TRBD1 identical over 11 bases. Losses at the gene ends were 5 bases for V and 5 bases for J; bases not matched to a gene: 7. From germline, CDR1 is SGHVS and CDR2 FQNEAQ. This CDR3 is built from 15 residues. CDR3 bases: TGTGCCAGCAGCCCGGGGACAGGGGGAGGTACTGAAGCTTTCTTT. Its protein is CASSPGTGGGTEAFF. The variable domain in full, with the rest retrieved from reference TRBV7-8 and TRBJ1-1, is GAGVSQSPRYKVAKRGQDVALRCDPISGHVSLFWYQQALGQGPEFLTYFQNEAQLDKSGLPSDRFFAERPEGSVSTLKIQRTQQEDSAVYLCASSPGTGGGTEAFFGQGTRLTVV.

The chain combines TRBV19 with TRBJ2-4; D might be TRBD1 (5 bases). Germline V gene sequence: CDR1 LNHDA, CDR2 SQIVND (reference sequence). V lost 0 bases and J lost 14, with 17 bases in between. The CDR3 runs to 14 residues. CDR3 DNA: TGTGCCAGTAGTATAGATCTGGAAGACAGACAAGAGTACTTC. It specifies CASSIDLEDRQEYF.

This chain connects TRBV6-5 to TRBJ1-6; maybe TRBD1 (6 bases). This CDR3 is built from 15 residues. V was shortened by 6 bases and J by 7 bases, with 16 bases between the two germline ends. From germline, CDR1 is MNHEY and CDR2 SVGAGI. CDR3 amino acids: CASRPTGLINSPLHF. The DNA for the CDR3 is TGTGCCAGCAGGCCCACAGGGCTGATAAATTCACCCCTCCACTTT.

The chain is built from TRBV7-3 and TRBJ2-7, with a tentative D call TRBD1 (5 bases). CDR1 is SGHTA, CDR2 FQGTGA, per germline. The CDR3 runs to 14 residues. The V gene lost 0 bases and the J gene lost 6 bases, with 12 bases spanning the gap. CDR3 sequence reads: CASSLTWGAPEQYF. The CDR3 DNA reads as TGTGCCAGCAGCTTAACGTGGGGCGCGCCCGAGCAGTACTTC.

A single count supports this clone. This rearrangement joins TRBV19 to TRBJ2-3, with 7 positions matching TRBD1. V gave up 5 bases and J gave up 5 bases; unmatched junction bases: 7. There are 14 residues in the CDR3. In germline, CDR1 is LNHDA, CDR2 SQIVND (reference sequence). Written as DNA, the CDR3 is TGTGCCAGTAGTTTAAAGACAGGGATAGATACGCAGTATTTT. As protein: CASSLKTGIDTQYF.

This clone was found a few times. V is TRBV11-2 and J is TRBJ2-2, with D possibly TRBD1 on 5 matching bases. The CDR3 is made up of 13 amino acids. V was cut by 8 bases and J by 3 bases, with 10 bases left in between. CDR1 is SGHAT and CDR2 is FQNNGV in the germline V gene. CDR3 sequence (DNA): TGTGCCAGCGGGGCATCCCACACCGGGGAGCTGTTTTTT. It is translated as CASGASHTGELFF.

This clone was counted only a few times. The rearrangement links TRBV29-1 to TRBJ1-1; D may be TRBD1 (5 bases). From germline, CDR1 is SQVTM and CDR2 ANQGSEA. Between the trimmed V and J ends, which lost 4 bases and 1 base, there was a span of 10 bases. The CDR3 totals 13 residues. The DNA of the CDR3 is TGCAGCGTTGCCCACGGGGGGAACACTGAAGCTTTCTTT. Protein product: CSVAHGGNTEAFF.

The chain uses TRBV14 and TRBJ2-5; 7 nucleotides agree with TRBD1. The CDR3 length is 15 residues. Germline CDR1 is SGHDN and CDR2 is FVKESK. Trimming removed 5 bases from V and 4 bases from J; junction bases left unmatched: 10. CDR3 sequence: CASSSRDSGGETQYF. CDR3 DNA sequence: TGTGCCAGCAGCTCCCGGGACAGCGGAGGAGAGACCCAGTACTTC. Variable domain in full (rest from reference TRBV14 and TRBJ2-5): EAGVTQFPSHSVIEKGQTVTLRCDPISGHDNLYWYRRVMGKEIKFLLHFVKESKQDESGMPNNRFLAERTGGTYSTLKVQPAELEDSGVYFCASSSRDSGGETQYFGPGTRLLVL.

This rearrangement joins TRBV18 to TRBJ2-2, with D unresolved. The germline CDR1 and CDR2 sequences are KGHSH and LQKENI. The CDR3 spans 14 residues. Trimming removed 6 bases at V and 5 bases at J, with 13 bases between. The CDR3 nucleotides read TGTGCCAGCTCTTTACGGAGTCTTACCGGGGAGCTGTTTTTT. This translates into CASSLRSLTGELFF.

V gene TRBV4-2 combines with J gene TRBJ2-4; 9 bases match TRBD1. Germline V gene data show CDR1 as LGHNA and CDR2 as YNFKEQ. V lost 0 bases to trimming and J lost 0 bases; unmatched junction nucleotides: 9. The CDR3 extends over 19 amino acids. The CDR3 loop reads CASSQDRAGTGLAKNIQYF. In DNA, the CDR3 is TGTGCCAGCAGCCAAGATCGAGCAGGGACAGGGCTAGCCAAAAACATTCAGTACTTC.

This clone was observed a handful of times. The chain is built from TRBV7-9 and TRBJ1-1; 8 bases map to TRBD1. With V trimmed by 5 bases and J by 4 bases, 9 bases remained unmatched. Germline lookup yields CDR1 SEHNR and CDR2 FQNEAQ (reference sequence). The CDR3 sequence is 15 residues long. The CDR3 region is CASSPQTGVPTEAFF. DNA of the CDR3: TGTGCCAGCAGCCCTCAGACAGGGGTTCCCACTGAAGCTTTCTTT. Full variable domain (missing parts from reference TRBV7-9 and TRBJ1-1): DTGVSQNPRHKITKRGQNVTFRCDPISEHNRLYWYRQTLGQGPEFLTYFQNEAQLEKSRLLSDRFSAERPKGSFSTLEIQRTEQGDSAMYLCASSPQTGVPTEAFFGQGTRLTVV.

This chain connects TRBV6-5 to TRBJ2-7; the match to TRBD2 covers 13 bases. Trimming took 4 bases from V and 12 from J; bases not matched to a gene: 6. CDR3 length: 13 amino acids. CDR1 and CDR2 (germline): MNHEY, SVGAGI. The CDR3 nucleotides read TGTGCCAGCAGTTCTCGGACTAGCGGGAGCTTGTACTTC. This gives the protein CASSSRTSGSLYF.

The chain carries TRBV30 and TRBJ2-1, with 10 positions matching TRBD2. The CDR3 is 15 amino acids. Germline CDR1 GTSNPN, CDR2 SVGIG (reference sequence). CDR3 amino acids: CASQILAGAYNEQFF. The CDR3 DNA follows: TGTGCTTCGCAAATCCTAGCGGGAGCCTACAATGAGCAGTTCTTC.

Comment on this clone: The junction shows a germline mismatch at one end, possibly a read error. The chain couples TRBV7-7 to TRBJ1-4; D perhaps matches TRBD1 (5 bases). This CDR3 comprises 16 residues. Germline CDR1 is SSHAT and CDR2 is FNYEAQ (reference sequence). The CDR3 here is CASRSRQGKANEKLFF. CDR3 bases: TGTGCTAGCAGGTCACGCCAGGGTAAGGCTAATGAAAAACTGTTTTTT.

The V call is TRBV5-6, the J call TRBJ1-2; unclear D gene. V lost 4 bases to trimming and J lost 7 bases, with 14 bases between them. Germline V gene data show CDR1 as SGHDT and CDR2 as YYEEEE. This CDR3 contains 13 residues. CDR3 DNA: TGTGCCAGCAGCCTCGGGAATCCGCTTGGCTACACCTTC. Its protein product is CASSLGNPLGYTF.

The genes are TRBV24-1 and TRBJ1-2; 8 nucleotides line up with TRBD1. V dropped 6 bases and J dropped 5; count of bases not matched to a gene: 1. Germline CDR1 is KGHDR and CDR2 is SFDVKD. CDR3 size: 12 residues. The CDR3 coding sequence is TGTGCCACCAGTCGACAGGGGTATGGCTACACCTTC. It specifies CATSRQGYGYTF.